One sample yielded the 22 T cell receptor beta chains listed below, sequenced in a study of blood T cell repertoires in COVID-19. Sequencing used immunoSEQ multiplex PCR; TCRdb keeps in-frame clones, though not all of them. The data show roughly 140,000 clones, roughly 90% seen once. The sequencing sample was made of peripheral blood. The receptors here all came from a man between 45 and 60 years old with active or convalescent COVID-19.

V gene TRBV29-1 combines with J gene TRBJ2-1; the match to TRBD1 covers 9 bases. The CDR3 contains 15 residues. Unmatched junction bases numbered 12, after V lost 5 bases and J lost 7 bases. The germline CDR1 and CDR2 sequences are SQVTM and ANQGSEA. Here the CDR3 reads CSVPSGQGNWNEQFF. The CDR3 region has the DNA TGCAGCGTTCCCAGCGGACAGGGGAATTGGAATGAGCAGTTCTTC.

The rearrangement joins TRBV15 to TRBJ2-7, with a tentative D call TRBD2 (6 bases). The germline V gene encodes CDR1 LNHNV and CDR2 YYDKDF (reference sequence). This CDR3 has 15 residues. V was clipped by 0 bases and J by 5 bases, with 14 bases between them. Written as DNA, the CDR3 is TGTGCCACCAGCAGAGATGGGCTAGCGAACAACGAGCAGTACTTC. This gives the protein CATSRDGLANNEQYF.

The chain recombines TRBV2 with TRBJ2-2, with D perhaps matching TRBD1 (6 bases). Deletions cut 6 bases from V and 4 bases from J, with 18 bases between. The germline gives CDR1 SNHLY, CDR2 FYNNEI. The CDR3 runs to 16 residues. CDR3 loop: CASRKEGGAVTGELFF. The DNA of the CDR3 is TGTGCCAGCAGAAAAGAAGGGGGAGCAGTCACCGGGGAGCTGTTTTTT.

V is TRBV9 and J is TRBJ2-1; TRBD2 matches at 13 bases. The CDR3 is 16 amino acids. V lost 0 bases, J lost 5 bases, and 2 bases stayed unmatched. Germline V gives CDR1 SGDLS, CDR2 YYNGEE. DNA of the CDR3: TGTGCCAGCAGCGTAGCAGGGACTAGCGGGAACAATGAGCAGTTCTTC. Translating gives CASSVAGTSGNNEQFF. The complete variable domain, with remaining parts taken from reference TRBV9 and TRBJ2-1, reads DSGVTQTPKHLITATGQRVTLRCSPRSGDLSVYWYQQSLDQGLQFLIQYYNGEERAKGNILERFSAQQFPDLHSELNLSSLELGDSALYFCASSVAGTSGNNEQFFGPGTRLTVL.

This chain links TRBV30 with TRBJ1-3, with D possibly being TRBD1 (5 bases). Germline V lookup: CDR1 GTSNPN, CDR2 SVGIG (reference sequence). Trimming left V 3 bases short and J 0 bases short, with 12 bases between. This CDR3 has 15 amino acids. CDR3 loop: CAWRGWGGSGNTIYF. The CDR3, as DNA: TGTGCCTGGAGGGGTTGGGGGGGCTCTGGAAACACCATATATTTT.

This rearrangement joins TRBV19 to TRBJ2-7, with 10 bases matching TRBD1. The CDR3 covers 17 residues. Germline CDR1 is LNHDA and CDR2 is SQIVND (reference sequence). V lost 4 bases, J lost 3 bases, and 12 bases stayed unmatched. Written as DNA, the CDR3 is TGTGCCAGTAGTACGCGAGGGGGGGACAGGGGTTTCTACGAGCAGTACTTC. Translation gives CASSTRGGDRGFYEQYF.

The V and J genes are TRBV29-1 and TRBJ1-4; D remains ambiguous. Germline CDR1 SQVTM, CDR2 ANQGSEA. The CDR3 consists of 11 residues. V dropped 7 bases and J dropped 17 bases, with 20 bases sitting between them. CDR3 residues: CSARTDKGIFF. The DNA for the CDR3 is TGCAGCGCCCGTACCGACAAAGGCATCTTTTTT.

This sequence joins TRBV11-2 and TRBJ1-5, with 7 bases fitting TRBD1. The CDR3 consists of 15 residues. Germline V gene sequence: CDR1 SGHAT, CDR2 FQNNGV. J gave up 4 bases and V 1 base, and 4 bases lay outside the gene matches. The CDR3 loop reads CASSLGPGQNQPQHF. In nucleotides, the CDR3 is TGTGCCAGCAGCTTAGGCCCGGGACAGAATCAGCCCCAGCATTTT. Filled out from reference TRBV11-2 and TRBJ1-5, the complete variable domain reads EAGVAQSPRYKIIEKRQSVAFWCNPISGHATLYWYQQILGQGPKLLIQFQNNGVVDDSQLPKDRFSAERLKGVDSTLKIQPAKLEDSAVYLCASSLGPGQNQPQHFGDGTRLSIL.

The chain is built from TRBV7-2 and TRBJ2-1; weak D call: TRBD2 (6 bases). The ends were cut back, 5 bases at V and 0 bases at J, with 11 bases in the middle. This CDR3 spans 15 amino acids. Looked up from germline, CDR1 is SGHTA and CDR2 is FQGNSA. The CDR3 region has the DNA TGTGCCAGCAGCGCGGGGCAGAGCTCCTACAATGAGCAGTTCTTC. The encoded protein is CASSAGQSSYNEQFF. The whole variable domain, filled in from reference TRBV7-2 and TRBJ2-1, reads GAGVSQSPSNKVTEKGKDVELRCDPISGHTALYWYRQSLGQGLEFLIYFQGNSAPDKSGLPSDRFSAERTGGSVSTLTIQRTQQEDSAVYLCASSAGQSSYNEQFFGPGTRLTVL.

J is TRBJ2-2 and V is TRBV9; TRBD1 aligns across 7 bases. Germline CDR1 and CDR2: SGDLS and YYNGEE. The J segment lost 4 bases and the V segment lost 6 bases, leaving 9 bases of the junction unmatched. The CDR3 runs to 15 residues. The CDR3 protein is CASTQTGLGTGELFF. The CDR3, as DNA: TGTGCCAGCACCCAGACAGGGTTAGGCACCGGGGAGCTGTTTTTT.

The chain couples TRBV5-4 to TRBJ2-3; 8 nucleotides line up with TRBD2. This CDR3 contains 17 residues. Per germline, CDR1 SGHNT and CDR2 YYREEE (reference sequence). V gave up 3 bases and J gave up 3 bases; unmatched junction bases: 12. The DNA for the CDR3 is TGTGCCAGCAGCTGGAAGAAACTTAGCGGGAAAACAGATACGCAGTATTTT. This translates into CASSWKKLSGKTDTQYF. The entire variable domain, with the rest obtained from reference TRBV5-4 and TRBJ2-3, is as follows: ETGVTQSPTHLIKTRGQQVTLRCSSQSGHNTVSWYQQALGQGPQFIFQYYREEENGRGNFPPRFSGLQFPNYSSELNVNALELDDSALYLCASSWKKLSGKTDTQYFGPGTRLTVL.

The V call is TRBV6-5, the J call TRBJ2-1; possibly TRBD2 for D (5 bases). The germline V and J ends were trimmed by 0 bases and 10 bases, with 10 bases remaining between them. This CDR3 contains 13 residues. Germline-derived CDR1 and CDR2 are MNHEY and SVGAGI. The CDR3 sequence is CASSYSSPSEQFF. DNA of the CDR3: TGTGCCAGCAGTTACTCTAGTCCTAGCGAGCAGTTCTTC.

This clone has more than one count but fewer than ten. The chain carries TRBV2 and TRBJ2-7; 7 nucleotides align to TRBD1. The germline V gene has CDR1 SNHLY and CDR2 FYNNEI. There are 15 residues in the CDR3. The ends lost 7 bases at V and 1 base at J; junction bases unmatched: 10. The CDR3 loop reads CASTPSDRSSYEQYF. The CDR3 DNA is TGTGCCAGCACCCCATCGGACAGGTCTTCCTACGAGCAGTACTTC.

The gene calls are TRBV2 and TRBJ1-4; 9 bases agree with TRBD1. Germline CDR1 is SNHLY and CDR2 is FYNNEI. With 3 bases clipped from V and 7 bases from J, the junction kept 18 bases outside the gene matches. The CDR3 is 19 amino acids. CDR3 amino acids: CASSDPYARQGERIEKLFF. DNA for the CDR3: TGTGCCAGCAGTGACCCCTATGCAAGACAGGGGGAGCGGATTGAAAAACTGTTTTTT. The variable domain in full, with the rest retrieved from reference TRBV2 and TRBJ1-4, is EPEVTQTPSHQVTQMGQEVILRCVPISNHLYFYWYRQILGQKVEFLVSFYNNEISEKSEIFDDQFSVERPDGSNFTLKIRSTKLEDSAMYFCASSDPYARQGERIEKLFFGSGTQLSVL.

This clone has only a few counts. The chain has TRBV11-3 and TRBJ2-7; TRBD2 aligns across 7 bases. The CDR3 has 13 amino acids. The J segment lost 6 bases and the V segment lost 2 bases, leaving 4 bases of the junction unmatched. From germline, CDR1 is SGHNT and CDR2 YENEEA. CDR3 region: CASSLYPSGEQYF. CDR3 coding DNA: TGTGCCAGCAGCTTATACCCTAGCGGCGAGCAGTACTTC.

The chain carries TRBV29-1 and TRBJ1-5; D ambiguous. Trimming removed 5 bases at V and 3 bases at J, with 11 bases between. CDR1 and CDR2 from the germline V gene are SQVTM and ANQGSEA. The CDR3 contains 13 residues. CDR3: CSVSHGVNQPQHF. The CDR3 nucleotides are TGCAGCGTTTCTCATGGAGTCAATCAGCCCCAGCATTTT.

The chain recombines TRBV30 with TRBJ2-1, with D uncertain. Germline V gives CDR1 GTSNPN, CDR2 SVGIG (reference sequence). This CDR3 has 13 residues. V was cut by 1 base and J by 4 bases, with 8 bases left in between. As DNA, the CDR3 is TGTGCCTGGAGTGCCTCGGGTTACAATGAGCAGTTCTTC. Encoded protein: CAWSASGYNEQFF.

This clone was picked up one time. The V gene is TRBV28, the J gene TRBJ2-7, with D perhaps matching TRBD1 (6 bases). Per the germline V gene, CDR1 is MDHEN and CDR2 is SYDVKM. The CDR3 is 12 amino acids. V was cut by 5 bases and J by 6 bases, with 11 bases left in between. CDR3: CASSTGRGEQYF. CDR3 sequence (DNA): TGTGCCAGCAGTACGGGCAGGGGCGAGCAGTACTTC. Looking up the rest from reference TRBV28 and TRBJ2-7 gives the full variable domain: DVKVTQSSRYLVKRTGEKVFLECVQDMDHENMFWYRQDPGLGLRLIYFSYDVKMKEKGDIPEGYSVSREKKERFSLILESASTNQTSMYLCASSTGRGEQYFGPGTRLTVT.

CDR3 residues: CASSYPGLGSPLHF. DNA for the CDR3: TGTGCCAGCAGTTACCCAGGGCTCGGTTCACCCCTCCACTTT. This rearrangement joins TRBV6-5 to TRBJ1-6; the D gene is possibly TRBD1 (5 bases). The CDR3 runs 14 residues. Germline V gene sequence: CDR1 MNHEY, CDR2 SVGAGI. The V gene lost 2 bases and the J gene lost 9 bases, with 11 bases spanning the gap.

The CDR3 DNA sequence: TGTGCCAGCAGCCCCCGGGTTGAGCAGTTCTTC. Its protein product is CASSPRVEQFF. The J gene is TRBJ2-1, the V gene TRBV6-2 or TRBV6-3; D not certain. Trimming took off 6 bases at V and 9 bases at J, with 9 bases between the two ends. The CDR3 sequence is 11 residues long. Germline CDR1 MNHEY, CDR2 SVGEGT.

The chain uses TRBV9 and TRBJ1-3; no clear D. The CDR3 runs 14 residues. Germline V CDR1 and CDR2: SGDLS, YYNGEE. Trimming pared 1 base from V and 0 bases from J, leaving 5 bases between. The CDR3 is CASSVQHSGNTIYF. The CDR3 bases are TGTGCCAGCAGCGTACAACACTCTGGAAACACCATATATTTT.

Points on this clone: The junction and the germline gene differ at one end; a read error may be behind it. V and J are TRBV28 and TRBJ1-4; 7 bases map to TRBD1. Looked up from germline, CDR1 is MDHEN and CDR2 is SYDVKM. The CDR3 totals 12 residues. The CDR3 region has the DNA TGCGCTACAGGGGCGGTTAATGAAAAACTGTTTTTT. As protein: CATGAVNEKLFF.